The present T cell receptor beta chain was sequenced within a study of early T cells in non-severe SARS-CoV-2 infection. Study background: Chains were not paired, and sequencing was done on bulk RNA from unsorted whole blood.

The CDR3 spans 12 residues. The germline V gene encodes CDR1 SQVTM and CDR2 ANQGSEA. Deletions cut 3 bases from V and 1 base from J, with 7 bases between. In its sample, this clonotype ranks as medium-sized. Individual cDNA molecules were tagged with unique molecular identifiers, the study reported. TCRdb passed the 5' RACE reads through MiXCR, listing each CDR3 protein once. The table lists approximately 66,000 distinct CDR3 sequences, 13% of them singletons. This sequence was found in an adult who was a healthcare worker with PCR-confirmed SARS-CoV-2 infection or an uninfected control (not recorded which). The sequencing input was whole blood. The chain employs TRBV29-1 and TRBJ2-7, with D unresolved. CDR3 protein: CSVETLSYEQYF. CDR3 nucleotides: TGCAGCGTTGAGACACTGTCCTACGAGCAGTACTTC.